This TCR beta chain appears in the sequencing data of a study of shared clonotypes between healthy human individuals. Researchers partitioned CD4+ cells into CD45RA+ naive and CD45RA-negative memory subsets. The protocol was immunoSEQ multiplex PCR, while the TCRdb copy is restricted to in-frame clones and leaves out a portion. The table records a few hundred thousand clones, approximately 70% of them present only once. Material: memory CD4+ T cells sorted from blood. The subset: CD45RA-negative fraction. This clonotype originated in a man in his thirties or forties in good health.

CDR3 in amino acids: CASSGGVTSSYEQYF. The CDR3 DNA sequence: TGTGCCAGCAGCGGGGGGGTAACGTCCTCCTACGAGCAGTACTTC. The V call is TRBV9, the J call TRBJ2-7; D perhaps matches TRBD2 (6 bases). The CDR3 is 15 amino acids. CDR1 is SGDLS, CDR2 YYNGEE, per germline. V lost 3 bases and J lost 0, with 13 bases in between.